Below, one TCR beta chain is given with its context. This PCR relied on a set of 60 Vbeta primers and 13 Jbeta primers. Data came from immunoSEQ multiplex PCR; TCRdb stores just in-frame clones and leaves some out. The sample comprises around 160,000 clones, around 85% of which are singletons, and around 2% rests with the top ten. Trimming stripped 6 bases from V and 5 bases from J, with 11 bases between. The length of the CDR3 is 12 residues. The germline gives CDR1 SGHTS, CDR2 YDEGEE. This entry belongs to a study of cytomegalovirus exposure and HLA in healthy donors. Material: PBMCs. The V gene is TRBV5-8, the J gene TRBJ1-1; unclear D gene. The receptor was isolated from a human donor in good health. This CDR3 is CASTKTGTEAFF. The CDR3 DNA is TGTGCCAGCACCAAAACGGGTACTGAAGCTTTCTTT.